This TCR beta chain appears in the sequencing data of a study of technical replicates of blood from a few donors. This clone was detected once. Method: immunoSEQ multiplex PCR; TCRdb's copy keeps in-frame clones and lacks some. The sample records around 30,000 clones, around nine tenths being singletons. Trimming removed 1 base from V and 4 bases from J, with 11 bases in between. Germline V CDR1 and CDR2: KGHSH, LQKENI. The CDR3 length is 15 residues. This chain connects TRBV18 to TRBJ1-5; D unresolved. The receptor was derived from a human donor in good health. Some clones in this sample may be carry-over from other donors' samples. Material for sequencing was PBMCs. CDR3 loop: CASSPRTGENQPQHF. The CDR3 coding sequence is TGTGCCAGCTCACCACGGACTGGCGAAAATCAGCCCCAGCATTTT.